This T cell receptor (beta chain) emerged from a study of resident and recirculating memory T cells in vitiligo (dated by TCRdb to 2017 to 2018). About the investigation overall: The study took epidermis from shave biopsies of two lesional and two nonlesional sites, plus PBMCs, from each of a few stable vitiligo patients for TCR beta sequencing. The human TCR beta sequencing was designed to test whether specific clones found in lesional vitiligo skin differed from the clones found in nonlesional skin and in blood. Without cell sorting, samples were homogenized immediately before genomic DNA was extracted using the Qiagen DNeasy Blood & Tissue Kit.

CDR3 length: 13 amino acids, cysteine to phenylalanine. Only the CDR3 portion is preserved as DNA: 39 bases, with reading frame beginning at the first base. V lost 5 bases and J lost 3 bases, and the count of bases not matched to a germline gene is 3. The germline V gene sets CDR1 to MDHEN and CDR2 to SYDVKM. As to this clone: The antigen it recognizes is unknown. No much larger clone exists at a distance of one base, and base qualities are not known.

TCR beta chains were amplified from genomic DNA using the immunoSEQ hsTCRB kit. Sequencing of TCR beta libraries was performed on an Illumina MiSeq instrument by the immunoSEQ service. As for how the authors treated the data: Repertoire data were analyzed with the immunoSEQ Analyzer. Here the immuneACCESS table is served through TCRdb, limited to in-frame sequences with V and J called. Missing clones are a known gap in these copies; in checked studies unresolved V genes cover under half, and the rest lacks a known reason. V and J calls and clone size are copied from that table; D and trimming were computed from the DNA. The sample table holds roughly 76,000 clones, of which about 89% were seen once. Around 4.7% of the sample comes from the top ten. Vitiligo counted as stable when lesions had not changed during the previous 6 months. To qualify as stable, patients additionally needed to show no confetti depigmentation, which is a clinical sign of active vitiligo. Any patient who had received treatment in the previous three months was excluded. PBMCs were isolated from heparinized blood by Ficoll density gradient centrifugation and then flash-frozen.

Broader findings and caveats from the paper: Mechanistic studies in the future are needed to assess how much the detected T cell clones and the human Trm pools versus Tcm pools each contribute. Overlap and correlation analysis found no significant repertoire overlap between any two biopsies, even biopsies from the same patient, apart from each lesion compared with itself. No unique dominant TCR clone was detected, and variation in clonality was observed among vitiligo lesions. TCR sequences were not conserved across biopsy sites or patients, suggesting that different T cell clones infiltrate different lesions, described as private specificity.

The TCR sequence derives from a male donor with vitiligo. The sequencing input was blood. The chain links TRBV28 with TRBJ2-7, and TRBD1 aligns with 8 junction nucleotides. CDR3 sequence: CASSRTGFYEQYF. At the DNA level, the sequence is TGTGCCAGCAGTCGGACAGGGTTCTACGAGCAGTACTTC.